This T cell receptor beta chain came from a study of blood T cells in healthy people across ages. Peripheral blood was drawn, roughly 10 milliliters per donor. It was with a sample-barcoded 5' primer and a J-beta primer mix that a second PCR of about 6 to 12 cycles was run. Each cDNA molecule received a tag from a template-switch adaptor that had 12 random nucleotides. TCRdb itself ran the 5' RACE reads through MiXCR, one entry per CDR3 protein. The profile shows roughly 1,800,000 distinct CDR3 sequences, roughly 50% of them singletons. The ends lost 7 bases at V and 4 bases at J; junction bases unmatched: 7. Germline CDR1 is MNHEY and CDR2 is SMNVEV (reference sequence). The length of the CDR3 is 13 residues.

The source is a woman between 40 and 50 years old in good health. The sequencing sample was made of blood. The rearrangement joins TRBV27 to TRBJ2-7; 7 bases line up with TRBD2. CDR3 loop: CASKERGDYEQYF. In DNA, the CDR3 is TGTGCCAGCAAAGAACGGGGGGATTACGAGCAGTACTTC.